Given below is one T cell receptor beta chain in context. Germline assignment: CDR1 MNHNY and CDR2 SVGAGI (reference sequence). V was clipped by 11 bases and J by 0 bases, with 14 bases between them. The CDR3 has 13 residues. This entry is derived from a study of OX40 agonist ivuxolimab in advanced cancers. Clones were sequenced by immunoSEQ multiplex PCR, and TCRdb holds only the in-frame ones, with some missing. Of 71,000 or so clones listed, approximately 89% are singletons. This material consisted of CD4+ or CD8+ T cells sorted from blood, taken in a trial of the OX40 agonist ivuxolimab. This TCR derives from an adult with an advanced solid tumor such as melanoma, head and neck, liver or kidney cancer. V usage is TRBV6-6 and J usage is TRBJ2-7; D gene uncertain. The CDR3 DNA sequence: TGTGCCGCCCCTTGGACCGACTCCTACGAGCAGTACTTC. Translating gives CAAPWTDSYEQYF.